These T cell receptor beta chains were read from a single sample in a study of cytomegalovirus exposure and HLA in healthy donors. Using immunoSEQ multiplex PCR, the repertoire was profiled, and TCRdb retains in-frame clones only, with some absent. The repertoire table contains some 80,000 clones. The sequenced sample was PBMCs. The source is a man aged 50-60 years in good health and CMV-seropositive. Both conserved end residues are part of each CDR3. Fields, in order: J gene, V gene, D gene, CDR3 DNA, CDR3 protein. The D gene is left open where the match is weak.

>TRBJ1-1|TRBV14|TRBD1
TGTGCCAGCAGCCAAGAAACAGGGGAAGGAAACACTGAAGCTTTCTTT
CASSQETGEGNTEAFF
>TRBJ2-3|TRBV5-1|TRBD1
TGCGCCAGCGGGCAGGGGGCGAATTGGGATACGCAGTATTTT
CASGQGANWDTQYF
>TRBJ1-1|TRBV10-3|.
TGTGCCATCAGTGAGTCGACTCTCGGGGGGCTAGGGGCTGAAGCTTTCTTT
CAISESTLGGLGAEAFF
>TRBJ2-3|TRBV19|TRBD2
TGTGCTACAAGGAAGTTGGAGGGTCTAGCGGTTAGCACAGATACGCAGTATTTT
CATRKLEGLAVSTDTQYF
>TRBJ1-6|TRBV9|.
TGTGCCAGCAGCGTACAGGGGCTGAATTCACCCCTCCACTTT
CASSVQGLNSPLHF
>TRBJ2-3|TRBV4-1|TRBD1
TGCGCCAGCAGCCGACAGGGCCAGGTATATACGCAGTATTTT
CASSRQGQVYTQYF
>TRBJ2-3|TRBV19|TRBD2
TGTGCTCACAGCAAGTTGGAGGGTCTAGCGGTTAGCACAGATACGCAGTATTTT
CAHSKLEGLAVSTDTQYF
>TRBJ1-6|TRBV5-1|TRBD1
TGCGCCAGCAGGGACAGGGATGATTCACCCCTCCACTTT
CASRDRDDSPLHF
>TRBJ1-1|TRBV19|.
TGTGCCAGTAAAACCTTGGGGCAGGGGAACACTGAAGCTTTCTTT
CASKTLGQGNTEAFF
>TRBJ2-2|TRBV7-3|.
TGTGCCAGCAGTGAGGGCGGGGCCCTAGGAAACACCGGGGAGCTGTTTTTT
CASSEGGALGNTGELFF
>TRBJ2-7|TRBV4-2|TRBD2
TGTGCCAGCAGCCGAGGACTAGCGGGCTACGAGCAGTACTTC
CASSRGLAGYEQYF
>TRBJ2-5|TRBV15|.
TGTGCCACCAGCAGTGGGGGGACCGAAGAGACCCAGTACTTC
CATSSGGTEETQYF
>TRBJ2-2|TRBV7-6|.
TGTGCCAGCAGCTCCTTAAACACCGGGGAGCTGTTTTTT
CASSSLNTGELFF
>TRBJ1-3|TRBV6-5|.
TGTGCCAGCAGTTACTCGAACAGGGATAACACCATATATTTT
CASSYSNRDNTIYF
>TRBJ2-1|TRBV6-6|TRBD2
TGTGCCAGCAGACCAAGAACTAGCGGCTACAATGAGCAGTTCTTC
CASRPRTSGYNEQFF
>TRBJ2-7|TRBV14|TRBD2
TGTGCCAGCAGCCCGACTAGCGGGAGTGAAGAGCAGTACTTC
CASSPTSGSEEQYF
>TRBJ2-2|TRBV5-6|.
TGTGCCAGCAGCCTTACCTTGGAGGCGAACACCGGGGAGCTGTTTTTT
CASSLTLEANTGELFF
>TRBJ1-1|TRBV4-1|.
TGCGCCAGCAGCCAGAAGGCGGAGGCGAACACTGAAGCTTTCTTT
CASSQKAEANTEAFF
>TRBJ2-1|TRBV7-9|TRBD1
TGTGCCAGCAGGGGGACAGGGGAGAACAATGAGCAGTTCTTC
CASRGTGENNEQFF
>TRBJ1-4|TRBV19|.
TGTGCCAGTAGCTCGGATCAGGGGTCTAATGAAAAACTGTTTTTT
CASSSDQGSNEKLFF
>TRBJ2-1|TRBV9|TRBD2
TGTGCCAGCAAAGCGGGAGATCGAAATGAGCAGTTCTTC
CASKAGDRNEQFF
>TRBJ2-1|TRBV10-3|.
TGTGCCATCAGTGAGGAGGGCCCTCGGGGGCAGTTCTTC
CAISEEGPRGQFF
>TRBJ1-1|TRBV6-5|.
TGTGCCAGCAGTTACGAGGGATGGAACACTGAAGCTTTCTTT
CASSYEGWNTEAFF
>TRBJ1-2|TRBV5-1|TRBD1
TGCGCCAGCAGCTTGACTACAGGGGGAGGGTATGGCTACACCTTC
CASSLTTGGGYGYTF
>TRBJ2-7|TRBV19|TRBD1
TGTGCCAGTAGTATCGGATTGAAGAGGGGGCGGTTCAACGAGCAGTACTTC
CASSIGLKRGRFNEQYF
>TRBJ2-3|TRBV5-1|TRBD2
TGCGCCAGCAGCGACCTCAGCGGGGGTGGCACAGATACGCAGTATTTT
CASSDLSGGGTDTQYF
>TRBJ2-1|TRBV4-1|TRBD1
TGCGCCAGCAGCCAAGAACAGGGGTTGTACGATGAGCAGTTCTTC
CASSQEQGLYDEQFF
>TRBJ2-1|TRBV6-5|TRBD2
TGTGCCAGCATGCCAGCGGGAGGTCGAAATGAGCAGTTCTTC
CASMPAGGRNEQFF
>TRBJ2-7|TRBV6-5|TRBD2
TGTGCCAGCAGTTACCGGGAGCGGGGCTACGAGCAGTACTTC
CASSYRERGYEQYF
>TRBJ2-5|TRBV7-8|TRBD1
TGTGCCAGCAGCTCACTACAGGGGGTAGGGGAGACCCAGTACTTC
CASSSLQGVGETQYF